This T cell receptor (beta chain) derives from a study of T cells in Graves' hyperthyroidism and ophthalmopathy (dated by TCRdb to between 2019 and 2020). For the wider study: Peripheral blood samples were taken at initial diagnosis, before any treatment was given. TCR Vbeta CDR3 sequencing of 120 to 150 peripheral blood samples (about 45 ophthalmopathy, 75 hyperthyroidism and approximately 17 progressor patients) is reported in the paper. In addition, the study compared T-cell repertoires in thyroid tissue and in blood from about 6 Graves' hyperthyroidism patients. Whether ophthalmopathy could be predicted prospectively was tested in an independent validation cohort made up of under 20 hyperthyroidism patients plus 17 patients who later progressed to ophthalmopathy. After blood sampling, hyperthyroidism patients were treated with methimazole at a starting dose of 30 mg daily, and ophthalmopathy patients were treated with high-dose intravenous methylprednisolone. The 95 to 100 discovery patients were randomly split 7:3 into training and test sets. A discovery cohort of fewer than 110 patients, 43 with Graves' ophthalmopathy and about 60 with stable Graves' hyperthyroidism, was used to find distinguishing TCR V-J signatures. Points the paper makes about the study in general: Most expanded thyroid clonotypes (frequency above 0.001) were also detected in blood, a finding suggesting that blood repertoires may reflect thyroid immune responses. In validation, progression to ophthalmopathy was predicted by the model with 55% to 71% sensitivity and 72.22% specificity, a median of 6.5 months before onset. No statistical method was used to set the sample size in advance, and investigators knew the group allocation. A model built on a 13 V-J signature distinguished ophthalmopathy from stable hyperthyroidism, reaching around 87% sensitivity and about 81% specificity in cross-validation and 80%/75% in testing.

CDR1 and CDR2, per the germline V gene, are KGHDR and SFDVKD. Spanning cysteine to phenylalanine, the CDR3 consists of 13 amino acids. Kept here is only the CDR3 DNA, which spans 39 bases and is read in frame from base 1. The germline V end is reduced by 9 bases and the J end by 6 bases; junction bases left unmatched: 10. Amplification of TCR beta CDR3 regions was carried out from RNA transcripts. The first round of RT-PCR for the TCR CDR3 was performed with the HTBI primer set and the Qiagen OneStep RT-PCR kit. The libraries were constructed in a second round of multiplex PCR and then size-selected and purified. The libraries were sequenced on an Illumina HiSeq2000 using paired-end 100 bp reads. Per the source publication's procedure: SOAPnuke was used to process the raw data, removing reads that contained adapters or uncalled bases, had a mean Phred below 15, or lacked an exact match to the constant primer or identifier. COPE v1.2.5 was used to merge high-quality paired reads, and clonotypes were defined as unique nucleotide sequences. MiTCR v1.1 was used to align the clonotypes against IMGT TRBV, TRBD and TRBJ reference segments. The analysis was restricted to V-J combinations with a frequency above 0.0001, which together covered about 99% of the repertoires. The TCS score was defined as the ratio of F50 (clonal expansion) to E x V (chaos), calculated using BLOSUM62-based TCRdist between CDR3 peptides within each V-J. Welch's t-statistics and random forest reduced around 550 V-J features to roughly 13, which were used in a naive Bayes classifier (R e1071). Using fastp at Q25 and MiXCR, TCRdb reprocessed the public reads and kept productive beta chains. Duplicate CDR3 protein sequences are folded into a single record with the most common DNA and genes. These V and J calls originate from TCRdb's pipeline instead of the authors' own analysis. Here the sample has about 280,000 distinct CDR3 sequences; around a quarter occur a single time. Of the sample, approximately 30% falls within the top ten clones.

The hyperthyroidism patients were between 18 and 65 years old and newly diagnosed, with a disease duration of less than 2 months. Exclusion was applied to patients with uncontrolled infections, other autoimmune diseases, pregnancy or lactation. Clinical symptoms, serum thyroxine and TRAb, thyroid ultrasound, and orbital computed tomography formed the basis for the diagnoses. Blood from progressor patients was collected at the time of first diagnosis with hyperthyroidism, before any ophthalmopathy symptoms had appeared. PBMCs were separated from under 12 ml of fresh peripheral blood using Ficoll-Paque density gradient centrifugation. Progressor patients were defined as those initially diagnosed with Graves' hyperthyroidism in whom ophthalmopathy developed during follow-up. Total RNA was extracted with Trizol reagent, and quality was checked on an Agilent 2100 Bioanalyzer. Details on this clonotype: Its antigen has not been determined. There are no base qualities to consult, and no much larger clone falls within one base.

The sequencing input was blood. The chain joins TRBV24-1 to TRBJ2-7, with 7 bases aligning to TRBD2. The clonotype comes from a middle-aged man with Graves' hyperthyroidism that later progressed to Graves' ophthalmopathy. The nucleotide sequence is TGTGCCACCTCGGGGGGACTCCCCGGCGAGCAGTACTTC. The translation is CATSGGLPGEQYF.